The present T cell receptor beta chain was sequenced within a study of T cell changes during pregnancy in multiple sclerosis (dated by TCRdb to the late 2010s). Background on the whole study: Changes in the T cell repertoire over the course of pregnancy were examined in this study in women with multiple sclerosis.

Concerning this clone itself: No cognate antigen has been identified for it. Base qualities are not at hand, and no much larger clone is one base apart.

Library preparation used the immunoSEQ multiplex PCR assay. What TCRdb holds here is the immuneACCESS table cut down to in-frame rearrangements. Part of the clones is not present; checked against another copy, under half of the missing clones reflect an unresolved V gene, and the others are unexplained. The table for this sample lists under 50,000 clones; 90% of them were counted only once. 1.5% of the sample is in the top ten clones. CDR1 SGHAT and CDR2 FQDESV were looked up in the germline V gene (reference sequence). Its CDR3 holds 15 amino acids, cysteine through phenylalanine. Only CDR3 DNA remains: 45 bases, in frame from the first base. After removal of 1 base from V and 2 bases from J, the junction retains 3 bases not matched to a gene.

Here the sequenced sample was peripheral blood, taken in the first trimester of pregnancy. The clonotype was recovered from a female donor in good health, enrolled as a control in a pregnancy study. In this chain, TRBV11-1 is recombined with TRBJ2-3; TRBD1 fits 7 bases in the junction. The DNA sequence is TGTGCCAGCAGCTTAGGGACAGGCCACACAGATACGCAGTATTTT. Translated, it gives CASSLGTGHTDTQYF.